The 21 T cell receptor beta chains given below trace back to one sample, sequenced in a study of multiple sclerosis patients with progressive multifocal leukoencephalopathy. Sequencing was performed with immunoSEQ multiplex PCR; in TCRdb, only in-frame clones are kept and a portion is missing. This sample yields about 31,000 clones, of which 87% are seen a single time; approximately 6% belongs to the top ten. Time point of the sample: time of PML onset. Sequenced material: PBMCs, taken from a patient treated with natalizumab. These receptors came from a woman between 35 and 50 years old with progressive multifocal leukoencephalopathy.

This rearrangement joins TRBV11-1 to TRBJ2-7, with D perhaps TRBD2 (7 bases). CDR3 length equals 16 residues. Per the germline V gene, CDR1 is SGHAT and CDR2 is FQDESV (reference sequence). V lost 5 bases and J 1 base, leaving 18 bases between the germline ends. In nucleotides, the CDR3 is TGTGCCAGCAGCCCAGCTGGGGGGGCTCCTTCCTACGAGCAGTACTTC. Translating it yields CASSPAGGAPSYEQYF. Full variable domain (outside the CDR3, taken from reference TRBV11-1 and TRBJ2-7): EAEVAQSPRYKITEKSQAVAFWCDPISGHATLYWYRQILGQGPELLVQFQDESVVDDSQLPKDRFSAERLKGVDSTLKIQPAELGDSAMYLCASSPAGGAPSYEQYFGPGTRLTVT.

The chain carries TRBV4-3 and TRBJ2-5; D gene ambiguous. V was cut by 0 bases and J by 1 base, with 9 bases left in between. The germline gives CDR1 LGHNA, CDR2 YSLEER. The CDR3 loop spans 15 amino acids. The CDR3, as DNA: TGCGCCAGCAGCCAAGATGGGATCAGCCAAGAGACCCAGTACTTC. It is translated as CASSQDGISQETQYF.

Here the CDR3 DNA reads TGTGCCAGCTCATTAGGACAGAACACTGAAGCTTTCTTT. Amino acids: CASSLGQNTEAFF. V is TRBV18 and J is TRBJ1-1; tentatively, D is TRBD1 (5 bases). The germline V gene encodes CDR1 KGHSH and CDR2 LQKENI. There are 13 residues in the CDR3. The V end was cut by 5 bases, the J end by 1 base, with 8 bases between. The full variable domain, completed using reference TRBV18 and TRBJ1-1, is NAGVMQNPRHLVRRRGQEARLRCSPMKGHSHVYWYRQLPEEGLKFMVYLQKENIIDESGMPKERFSAEFPKEGPSILRIQQVVRGDSAAYFCASSLGQNTEAFFGQGTRLTVV.

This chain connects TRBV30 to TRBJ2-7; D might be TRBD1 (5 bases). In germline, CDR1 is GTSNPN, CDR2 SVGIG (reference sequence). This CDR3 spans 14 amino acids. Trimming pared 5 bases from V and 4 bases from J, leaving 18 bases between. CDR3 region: CAWGALEVGYEQYF. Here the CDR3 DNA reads TGTGCCTGGGGGGCCCTAGAAGTCGGTTACGAGCAGTACTTC.

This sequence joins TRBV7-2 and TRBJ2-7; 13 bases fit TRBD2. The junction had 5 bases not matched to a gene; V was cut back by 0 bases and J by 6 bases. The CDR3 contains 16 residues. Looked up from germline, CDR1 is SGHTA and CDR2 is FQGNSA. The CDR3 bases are TGTGCCAGCAGCTTAGCCCCACTAGCGGGGGGGCGCGAGCAGTACTTC. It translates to CASSLAPLAGGREQYF.

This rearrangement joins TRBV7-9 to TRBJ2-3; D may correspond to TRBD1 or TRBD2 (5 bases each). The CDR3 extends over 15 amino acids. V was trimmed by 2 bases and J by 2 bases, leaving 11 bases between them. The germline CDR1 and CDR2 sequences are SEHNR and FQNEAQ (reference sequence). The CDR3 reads CASSLTGTVTDTQYF. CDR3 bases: TGTGCCAGCAGCTTAACCGGGACCGTCACAGATACGCAGTATTTT.

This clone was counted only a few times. The CDR3 DNA reads as TGTGCCAGCAGCTTACGTACTCTCACAGATACGCAGTATTTT. Translated, it gives CASSLRTLTDTQYF. The V gene is TRBV7-8, the J gene TRBJ2-3, with D unclear. Germline CDR1 is SGHVS and CDR2 is FQNEAQ. The CDR3 covers 14 residues. V was pared by 2 bases and J by 2 bases, with 8 bases between.

CDR3 amino acids: CASSSRGSQAKNIQYF. The CDR3 DNA is TGTGCCAGCAGTTCACGCGGGTCCCAAGCCAAAAACATTCAGTACTTC. J is TRBJ2-4 and V is TRBV11-1, with a possible D match to TRBD2 (5 bases). The V end lost 6 bases, the J end lost 0 bases, and 15 bases lay between the germline ends. The CDR3 runs to 16 residues. Germline loops: CDR1 SGHAT, CDR2 FQDESV (reference sequence).

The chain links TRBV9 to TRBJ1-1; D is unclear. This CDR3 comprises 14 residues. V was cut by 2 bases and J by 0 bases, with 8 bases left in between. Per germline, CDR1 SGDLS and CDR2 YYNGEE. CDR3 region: CASSVNPMNTEAFF. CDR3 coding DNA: TGTGCCAGCAGCGTGAATCCGATGAACACTGAAGCTTTCTTT. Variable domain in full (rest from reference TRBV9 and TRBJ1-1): DSGVTQTPKHLITATGQRVTLRCSPRSGDLSVYWYQQSLDQGLQFLIQYYNGEERAKGNILERFSAQQFPDLHSELNLSSLELGDSALYFCASSVNPMNTEAFFGQGTRLTVV.

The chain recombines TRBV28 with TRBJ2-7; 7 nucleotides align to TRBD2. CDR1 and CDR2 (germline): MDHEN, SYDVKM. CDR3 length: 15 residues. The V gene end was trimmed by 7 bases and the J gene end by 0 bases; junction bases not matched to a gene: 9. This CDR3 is CASTLGSGNSYEQYF. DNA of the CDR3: TGTGCCAGCACCCTTGGGAGCGGGAACTCCTACGAGCAGTACTTC.

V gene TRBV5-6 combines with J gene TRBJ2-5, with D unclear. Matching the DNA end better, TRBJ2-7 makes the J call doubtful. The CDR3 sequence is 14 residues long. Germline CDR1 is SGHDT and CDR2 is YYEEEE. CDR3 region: CASSLAQSFYEQYF. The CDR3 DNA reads TGTGCCAGCAGCTTGGCCCAATCCTTCTACGAGCAGTACTTC.

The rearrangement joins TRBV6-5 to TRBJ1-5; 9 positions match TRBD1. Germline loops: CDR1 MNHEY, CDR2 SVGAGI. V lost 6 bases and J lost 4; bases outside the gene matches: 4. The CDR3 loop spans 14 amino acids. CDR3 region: CASSLDRGNQPQHF. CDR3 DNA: TGTGCCAGCAGCTTGGACAGGGGTAATCAGCCCCAGCATTTT.

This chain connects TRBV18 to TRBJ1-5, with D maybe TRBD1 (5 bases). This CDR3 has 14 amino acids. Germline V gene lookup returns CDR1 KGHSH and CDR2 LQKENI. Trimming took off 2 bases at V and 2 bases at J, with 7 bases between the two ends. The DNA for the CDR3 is TGTGCCAGCTCACCAGGGACGGGCAATCAGCCCCAGCATTTT. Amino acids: CASSPGTGNQPQHF.

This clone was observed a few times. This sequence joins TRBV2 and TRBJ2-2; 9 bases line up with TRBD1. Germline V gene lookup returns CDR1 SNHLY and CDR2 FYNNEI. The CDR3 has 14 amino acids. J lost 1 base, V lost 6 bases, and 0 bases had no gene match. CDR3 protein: CASRGQGNTGELFF. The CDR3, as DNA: TGTGCCAGCAGGGGACAGGGGAACACCGGGGAGCTGTTTTTT.

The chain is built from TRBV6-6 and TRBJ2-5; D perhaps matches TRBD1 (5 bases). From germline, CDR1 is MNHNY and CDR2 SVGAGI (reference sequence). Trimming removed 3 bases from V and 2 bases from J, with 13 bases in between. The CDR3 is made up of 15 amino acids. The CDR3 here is CASSYSTVKQETQYF. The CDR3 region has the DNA TGTGCCAGCAGTTATTCGACAGTGAAACAAGAGACCCAGTACTTC.

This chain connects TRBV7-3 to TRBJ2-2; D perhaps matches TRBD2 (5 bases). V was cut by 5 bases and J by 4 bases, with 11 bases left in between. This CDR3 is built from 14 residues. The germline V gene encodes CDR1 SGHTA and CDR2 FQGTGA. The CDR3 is CASSPPAGTGELFF. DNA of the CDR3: TGTGCCAGCAGCCCCCCGGCGGGCACCGGGGAGCTGTTTTTT.

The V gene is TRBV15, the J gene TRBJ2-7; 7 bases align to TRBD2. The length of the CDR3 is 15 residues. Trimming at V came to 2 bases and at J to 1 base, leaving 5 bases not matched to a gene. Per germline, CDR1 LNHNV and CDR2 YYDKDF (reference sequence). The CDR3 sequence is CATSRSQGGSYEQYF. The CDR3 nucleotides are TGTGCCACCAGCAGATCGCAGGGAGGGTCCTACGAGCAGTACTTC.

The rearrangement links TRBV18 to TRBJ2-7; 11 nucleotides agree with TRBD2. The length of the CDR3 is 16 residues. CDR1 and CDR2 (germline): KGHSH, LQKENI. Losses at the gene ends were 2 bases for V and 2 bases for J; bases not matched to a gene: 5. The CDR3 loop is CASSPAIAGGTYEQYF. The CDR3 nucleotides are TGTGCCAGCTCACCAGCAATAGCGGGGGGGACCTACGAGCAGTACTTC. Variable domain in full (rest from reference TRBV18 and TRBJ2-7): NAGVMQNPRHLVRRRGQEARLRCSPMKGHSHVYWYRQLPEEGLKFMVYLQKENIIDESGMPKERFSAEFPKEGPSILRIQQVVRGDSAAYFCASSPAIAGGTYEQYFGPGTRLTVT.

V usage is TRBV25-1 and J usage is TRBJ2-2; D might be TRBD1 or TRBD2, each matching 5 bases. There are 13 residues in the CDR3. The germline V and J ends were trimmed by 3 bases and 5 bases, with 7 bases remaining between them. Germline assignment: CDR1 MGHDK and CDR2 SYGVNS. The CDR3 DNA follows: TGTGCCAGCAGTGAGGGACGGACCGGGGAGCTGTTTTTT. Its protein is CASSEGRTGELFF.

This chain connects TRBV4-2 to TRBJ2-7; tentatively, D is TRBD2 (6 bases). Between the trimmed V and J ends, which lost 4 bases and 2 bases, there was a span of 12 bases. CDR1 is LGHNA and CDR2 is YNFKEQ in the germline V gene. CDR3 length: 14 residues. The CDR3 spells CASSPDYSAYEQYF. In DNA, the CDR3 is TGTGCCAGCAGCCCGGACTACAGCGCCTACGAGCAGTACTTC.

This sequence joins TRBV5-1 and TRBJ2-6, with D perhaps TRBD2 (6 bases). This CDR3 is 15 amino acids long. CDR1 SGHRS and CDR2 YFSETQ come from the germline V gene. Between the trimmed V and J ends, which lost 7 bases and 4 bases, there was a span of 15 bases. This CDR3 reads CASGGTAEGANVLTF. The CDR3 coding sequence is TGCGCCAGCGGGGGGACTGCGGAAGGGGCCAACGTCCTGACTTTC.